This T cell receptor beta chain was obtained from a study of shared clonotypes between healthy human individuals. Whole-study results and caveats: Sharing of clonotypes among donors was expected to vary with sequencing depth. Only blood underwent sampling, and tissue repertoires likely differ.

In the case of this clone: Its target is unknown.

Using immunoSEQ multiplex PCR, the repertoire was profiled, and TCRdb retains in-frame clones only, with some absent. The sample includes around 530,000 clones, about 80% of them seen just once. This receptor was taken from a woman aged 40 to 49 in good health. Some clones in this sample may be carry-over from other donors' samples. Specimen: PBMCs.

The CDR3 nucleotides are TGTGCCAGCAGCTTCGGTCAGGGCAATGAGCAGTTCTTC. This codes for CASSFGQGNEQFF. The rearrangement links TRBV11-2 to TRBJ2-1; D perhaps matches TRBD1 (5 bases). CDR1 and CDR2 from the germline V gene are SGHAT and FQNNGV. V was shortened by 3 bases and J by 6 bases, with 9 bases between the two germline ends. This CDR3 region has 13 residues.